The T cell receptor beta chain described here comes from a study of shared T cell receptors in the human thymus. The protocol was immunoSEQ multiplex PCR, while the TCRdb copy is restricted to in-frame clones and leaves out a portion. The repertoire holds approximately 760,000 clones, with 80% to 90% as singletons. The CDR3 is made up of 17 amino acids. Germline V gene lookup returns CDR1 SGHNT and CDR2 YYREEE (reference sequence). Trimming stripped 1 base from V and 0 bases from J, with 16 bases between. Another study also made use of these data, one on human thymus T cells.

This receptor was identified in a girl younger than two with a congenital heart defect. Sequencing input: thymocytes. The chain couples TRBV5-4 to TRBJ1-2, with D perhaps TRBD1 (5 bases). As DNA, the CDR3 is TGTGCCAGCAGCTTGAGTGCGTCAGGGAGGTCTAACTATGGCTACACCTTC. Its protein product is CASSLSASGRSNYGYTF.